The clone carrying this T cell receptor (beta chain) occurred once. Antigen: not known. These data come from a study of identifying expanded T cells in peripheral blood. The germline V gene encodes CDR1 LNHDA and CDR2 SQIVND (reference sequence). After removal of 5 bases from V and 1 base from J, the junction contained 15 bases not matched to a gene. This CDR3 spans 18 amino acids. Collection occurred without any documented infections or immune events in donors. Study-level results: Differentially abundant clones: 1 to 1.5 between replicates, about 15 at around 2 weeks, 19 to 20 at four. Clone count variance between roughly 2-week samples rose with total template count.

Profiling relied on immunoSEQ multiplex PCR, and the TCRdb table lists in-frame clones only, not all of them. The sample consists of approximately 120,000 clones, about 88% of them appearing once. Sequenced material: blood. The V and J genes are TRBV19 and TRBJ2-5; 8 bases line up with TRBD1. The TCR was taken from a person between 18 and 75 years old in good health. In DNA form, the CDR3 reads TGTGCCAGTAGTGACCAATTCTCTTTGACAGGGGTCCAAGAGACCCAGTACTTC. This sequence encodes CASSDQFSLTGVQETQYF.